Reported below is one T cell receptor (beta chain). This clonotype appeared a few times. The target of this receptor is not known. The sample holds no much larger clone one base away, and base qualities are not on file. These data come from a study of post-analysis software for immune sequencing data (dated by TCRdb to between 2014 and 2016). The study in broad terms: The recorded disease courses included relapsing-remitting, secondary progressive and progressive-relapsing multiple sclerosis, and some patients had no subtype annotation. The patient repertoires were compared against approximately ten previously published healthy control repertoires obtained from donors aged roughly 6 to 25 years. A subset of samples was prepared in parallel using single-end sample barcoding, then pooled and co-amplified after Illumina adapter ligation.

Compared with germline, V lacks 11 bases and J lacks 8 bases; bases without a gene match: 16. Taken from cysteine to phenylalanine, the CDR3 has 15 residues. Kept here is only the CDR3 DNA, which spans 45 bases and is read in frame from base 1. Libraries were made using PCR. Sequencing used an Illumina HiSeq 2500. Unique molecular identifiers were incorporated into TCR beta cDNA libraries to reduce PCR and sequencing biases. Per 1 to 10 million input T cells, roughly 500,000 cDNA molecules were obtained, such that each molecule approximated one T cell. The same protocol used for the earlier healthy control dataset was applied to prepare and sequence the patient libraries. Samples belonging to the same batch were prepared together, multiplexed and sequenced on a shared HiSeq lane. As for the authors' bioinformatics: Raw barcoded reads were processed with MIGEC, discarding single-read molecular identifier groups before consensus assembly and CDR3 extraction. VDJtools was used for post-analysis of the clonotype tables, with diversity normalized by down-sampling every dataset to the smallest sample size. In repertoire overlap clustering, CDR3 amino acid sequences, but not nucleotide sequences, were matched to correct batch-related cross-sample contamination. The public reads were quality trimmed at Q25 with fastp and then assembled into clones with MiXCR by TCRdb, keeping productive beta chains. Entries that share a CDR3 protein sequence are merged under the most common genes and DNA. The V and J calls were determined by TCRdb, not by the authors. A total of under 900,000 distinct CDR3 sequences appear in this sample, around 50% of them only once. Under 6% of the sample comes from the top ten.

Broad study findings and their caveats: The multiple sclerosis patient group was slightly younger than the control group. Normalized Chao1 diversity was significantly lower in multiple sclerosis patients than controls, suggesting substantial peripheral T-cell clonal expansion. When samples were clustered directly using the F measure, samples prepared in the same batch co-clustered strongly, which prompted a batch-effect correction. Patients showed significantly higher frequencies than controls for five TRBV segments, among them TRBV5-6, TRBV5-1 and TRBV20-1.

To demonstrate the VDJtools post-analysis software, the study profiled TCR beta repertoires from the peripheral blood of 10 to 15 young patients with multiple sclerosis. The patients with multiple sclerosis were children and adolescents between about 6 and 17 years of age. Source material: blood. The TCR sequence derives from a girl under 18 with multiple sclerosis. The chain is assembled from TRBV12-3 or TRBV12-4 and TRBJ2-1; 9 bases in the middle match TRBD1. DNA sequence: TGTGCCGGCACCTCGGGACAGGGAGTCTCCGATGAGCAGTTCTTC. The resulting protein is CAGTSGQGVSDEQFF.